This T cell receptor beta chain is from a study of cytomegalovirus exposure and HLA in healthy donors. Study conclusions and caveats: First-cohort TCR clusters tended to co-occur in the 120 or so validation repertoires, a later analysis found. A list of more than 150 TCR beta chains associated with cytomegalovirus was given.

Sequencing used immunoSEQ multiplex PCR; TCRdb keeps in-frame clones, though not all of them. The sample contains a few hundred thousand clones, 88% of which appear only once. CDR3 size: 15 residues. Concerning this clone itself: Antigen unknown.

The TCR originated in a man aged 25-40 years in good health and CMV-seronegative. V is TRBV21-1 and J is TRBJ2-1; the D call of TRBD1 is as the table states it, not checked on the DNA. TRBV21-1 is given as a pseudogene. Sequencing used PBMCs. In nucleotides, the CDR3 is TGTGCCAGCAGCAAAGGATTGCGGACATACAATGAGCAGTTCTTC. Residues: CASSKGLRTYNEQFF.